Sequencing of this T cell receptor beta chain was carried out in a study of blood T cell repertoires in COVID-19. Study-wide context: COVID-19 samples, acute and convalescent, were from the United States, Italy and Spain. T cells, B-cell-depleted T cells, or PBMCs supplied cDNA or gDNA.

Authors' processing steps: For nucleated cells, counts were estimated from reference gene primer amplification. Using immunoSEQ multiplex PCR, the repertoire was profiled, and TCRdb retains in-frame clones only, with some absent. D and trimming come from the DNA, and the V and J calls and clone size come from that table. This table holds 25,000 to 35,000 clones, approximately 86% found once. The V end lost 6 bases, the J end lost 8 bases, and 17 bases lay between the germline ends. Germline V gene sequence: CDR1 MNHEY, CDR2 SVGAGI. The CDR3 has 14 residues. Sequenced: peripheral blood. The clonotype originates from a human donor in a cohort sampled during active COVID-19. The donor label of this sample is uncertain. The chain links TRBV6-5 to TRBJ1-3, with D possibly TRBD1 on 6 matching bases. As DNA, the CDR3 is TGTGCCAGCAGAGGAGGACAGTCCGGAGACACCATATATTTT. This codes for CASRGGQSGDTIYF.